A single sample gave rise to the 5 T cell receptor beta chains below, sequenced in a study of tumor and adjacent non-tumor tissue in lung cancer. A modified ARM-PCR protocol with three rounds of nested PCR amplified TCRbeta. TCRdb re-called the multiplex PCR reads through MiXCR, storing one row per CDR3 protein. Here the sample spans over 100,000 distinct CDR3 sequences, around 80% being singletons. RNA was extracted from bulk tissue without any cell sorting. Sequencing input: lung tumor tissue. The receptors shown here come from an older woman with non-small cell lung cancer.

Concerning this clonotype itself: A much larger clone lies one base from this, so it may be a read error. The chain carries TRBV28 and TRBJ1-1, with D hard to call. This CDR3 contains 13 residues. The V and J ends lost 8 bases and 9 bases respectively, with 19 bases between them. Germline lookup yields CDR1 MDHEN and CDR2 SYDVKM. CDR3 region: CASCYKGIYQAFF. For the CDR3, the DNA is TGTGCCAGCTGTTACAAAGGGATCTATCAAGCTTTCTTT.

As to this clonotype: An end of the junction does not agree with germline; a read error may underlie this. The V gene is TRBV6-2 or TRBV6-3, the J gene TRBJ2-7; weak D call: TRBD2 (5 bases). The V gene's germline CDR1 is MNHEY and CDR2 SVGEGT. CDR3 size: 15 residues. Here the CDR3 reads CASSYQSGSSYEQYF. CDR3 sequence (DNA): TGTGCCAGCAGTTACCAGTCAGGATCTAGCTACGAGCAATACTTC.

Worth noting for this clonotype: The junction departs from the called germline gene at one end, perhaps through a read error. The gene calls are TRBV12-3 or TRBV12-4 and TRBJ2-7; TRBD2 matches at 10 bases. The CDR3 runs 15 residues. The CDR3 nucleotides are TGTGCCAGCAGTCCCGCTAGCGGGGGAGTGAAGGAGCAGTATTTC. This encodes CASSPASGGVKEQYF.

The V gene is TRBV11-2, the J gene TRBJ2-6; D remains ambiguous. Looked up from germline, CDR1 is SGHAT and CDR2 is FQNNGV. The CDR3 spans 14 residues. Trimming removed 6 bases at V and 9 bases at J, with 15 bases between. The CDR3 DNA reads as TGTGCCAGCAGTCCCCTCTCTGGTGTCAACGTCCTGACTTTC. This translates into CASSPLSGVNVLTF.

The chain carries TRBV2 and TRBJ2-7; D is unresolved. The CDR3 spans 12 residues. Between the trimmed V and J ends, which lost 7 bases and 3 bases, there was a span of 10 bases. Germline CDR1 SNHLY, CDR2 FYNNEI. The CDR3 sequence: CASNPENYEQYF. CDR3 nucleotides: TGTGCCAGCAACCCTGAAAACTACGAGCAGTACTTC.